Below, one T cell receptor (beta chain) is given with its context. This sample is drawn from a study of human T cells and chemical hapten exposure. Indicated time point: patch test 3, about 24 weeks after DPC sensitization. Treatment of the sample: therapeutic diphenylcyclopropenone sensitization with weekly scalp DPC. Unique molecular identifiers were attached to individual cDNA molecules within the library. TCRdb called the RACE reads again in MiXCR, with one record for every CDR3 protein. The table has 120,000 or so distinct CDR3 sequences, approximately 11% seen once. Trimming removed 1 base from V and 1 base from J, with 8 bases in between. The germline CDR1 and CDR2 sequences are MNHNS and SASEGT. CDR3 length: 15 residues.

The rearrangement uses TRBV6-1 and TRBJ1-3; D gene unclear. The clonotype was recovered from a woman between 45 and 65 years old with alopecia areata. Some clones in this sample may be carry-over from other donors' samples. Specimen: whole blood, collected in connection with sensitization to the hapten diphenylcyclopropenone (DPC). In DNA, the CDR3 is TGTGCCAGCAGTGAAGGCTGGTTTTCTGGAAACACCATATATTTT. Translation gives CASSEGWFSGNTIYF.